Following are 14 T cell receptor beta chains from one sample sequenced in a study of PD-1 blockade in classical Hodgkin lymphoma. Clones were sequenced by immunoSEQ multiplex PCR, and TCRdb holds only the in-frame ones, with some missing. The profile shows approximately 52,000 clones, approximately 86% of them singletons. This sample's time point: cycle 4 day 1 (C4D1), after more than 5 weeks of nivolumab. Every patient was affected by relapse after autologous stem cell transplantation, while exposure to brentuximab vedotin was not uniform. Sequenced material: peripheral blood mononuclear cells (PBMCs), taken before the fourth cycle of nivolumab. The receptors derive from a human donor with classical Hodgkin lymphoma.

In regard to this clone: One end of the junction varies from germline; a read error may be responsible. The rearrangement uses TRBV7-7 and TRBJ1-6; D is perhaps TRBD1 (6 bases). Germline CDR1 SSHAT, CDR2 FNYEAQ (reference sequence). The CDR3 extends over 16 amino acids. The CDR3 DNA is TGTGCTAGCAGTTGGGGGGGGGCCGAGATTTTAACACCCCTCCACTTT. Its protein is CASSWGGAEILTPLHF.

The chain uses TRBV9 and TRBJ2-3, with 7 nucleotides matching TRBD1. The trim removed 3 bases at V and 0 bases at J, leaving 7 bases unmatched. Germline loops: CDR1 SGDLS, CDR2 YYNGEE. This CDR3 comprises 16 residues. The CDR3 DNA follows: TGTGCCAGCAGCGCCGCGCAGGGGGTTAGCACAGATACGCAGTATTTT. Translated: CASSAAQGVSTDTQYF.

Only a few counts were recorded for this clone. The rearrangement joins TRBV5-3 to TRBJ2-1, with 7 bases fitting TRBD2. TRBV5-3 belongs to the ORF category, with a function that is uncertain. The CDR3 runs to 16 residues. J lost 8 bases, V lost 0 bases, and 11 bases had no gene match. As DNA, the CDR3 is TGTGCCAGAAGCTTGGCCAGCCAGCGGGGTGGGGATGAGCAGTTCTTC. As protein: CARSLASQRGGDEQFF.

This clone counts as medium-sized. CDR3 region: CASSWVAGASELFF. The CDR3 DNA is TGCGCCAGCAGTTGGGTGGCAGGGGCTTCAGAACTGTTTTTT. This chain joins TRBV10-2 and TRBJ1-4; TRBD1 might be the D (6 bases). The CDR3 has 14 amino acids. Trimming shortened V by 5 bases and J by 12 bases, and 19 bases separated the two germline ends. Germline CDR1 and CDR2: WSHSY and SAAADI.

The chain's CDR3 is CASSLGSAREGEQFF. In DNA, the CDR3 is TGTGCCAGCAGCTTGGGTTCCGCGAGGGAGGGTGAGCAGTTCTTC. J is TRBJ2-1 and V is TRBV5-8; 7 bases map to TRBD2. Germline V CDR1 and CDR2: SGHTS, YDEGEE. CDR3 length equals 15 residues. The trim removed 0 bases at V and 9 bases at J, leaving 9 bases unmatched.

The chain links TRBV28 to TRBJ2-1, with D perhaps matching TRBD1 (7 bases). Germline V gene sequence: CDR1 MDHEN, CDR2 SYDVKM. The CDR3 consists of 17 residues. V was pared by 5 bases and J by 0 bases, with 17 bases between. The CDR3 bases are TGTGCCAGCAGTCCGATCAGGGGGGAGAGCTCCTACAATGAGCAGTTCTTC. Protein: CASSPIRGESSYNEQFF.

This clone was picked up a small number of times. The chain employs TRBV6-1 and TRBJ1-5; D gene ambiguous. The V gene lost 7 bases and the J gene lost 0 bases, with 13 bases spanning the gap. CDR1 and CDR2 from the germline V gene are MNHNS and SASEGT. The CDR3 extends over 15 amino acids. In nucleotides, the CDR3 is TGTGCCAGCACCGATTGGGATTATAGCAATCAGCCCCAGCATTTT. It specifies CASTDWDYSNQPQHF.

The rearrangement joins TRBV7-2 to TRBJ2-5; 10 bases map to TRBD1. Germline V lookup: CDR1 SGHTA, CDR2 FQGNSA. The CDR3 is 18 amino acids. J gave up 5 bases and V 5 bases, and 17 bases lay outside the gene matches. The CDR3 is CASSRSIRGTGVRETQYF. For the CDR3, the DNA is TGTGCCAGCAGCAGGTCTATAAGGGGGACAGGGGTGAGGGAGACCCAGTACTTC. Full variable domain (missing parts from reference TRBV7-2 and TRBJ2-5): GAGVSQSPSNKVTEKGKDVELRCDPISGHTALYWYRQSLGQGLEFLIYFQGNSAPDKSGLPSDRFSAERTGGSVSTLTIQRTQQEDSAVYLCASSRSIRGTGVRETQYFGPGTRLLVL.

The chain employs TRBV4-1 and TRBJ2-3; the D gene is possibly TRBD2 (6 bases). V was clipped by 0 bases and J by 5 bases, with 21 bases between them. The CDR3 extends over 18 amino acids. Germline CDR1 and CDR2: MGHRA and YSYEKL. CDR3 coding DNA: TGCGCCAGCAGCCAAGAAACCCCCGGGCTAGCGCTTAGAGATACGCAGTATTTT. Protein product: CASSQETPGLALRDTQYF.

Regarding this clone: One end of the junction does not line up with germline, which may come from a read error. This chain links TRBV4-3 with TRBJ2-7; D could derive from TRBD1 or TRBD2 (6 bases each). Germline values: CDR1 LGHNA, CDR2 YSLEER. The length of the CDR3 is 14 residues. The DNA for the CDR3 is TGCGCCAGCAGCCAGGATTCCGGGGGCTACGGGCAGTACTTC. This gives the protein CASSQDSGGYGQYF.

V usage is TRBV5-4 and J usage is TRBJ2-5; 8 nucleotides match TRBD1. The CDR3 consists of 19 residues. The germline V gene has CDR1 SGHNT and CDR2 YYREEE (reference sequence). Germline trimming cut 4 bases from V and 2 bases from J; bases unmatched to any gene: 19. CDR3 in DNA: TGTGCCAGCAGCGGCGCGACAGGGGAGTGGGCCGGTAGGCAAGAGACCCAGTACTTC. Translated: CASSGATGEWAGRQETQYF.

This clone was picked up a small number of times. V is TRBV6-5 and J is TRBJ2-5, with unresolved D. V lost 6 bases to trimming and J lost 6 bases, with 11 bases between them. CDR3 length: 12 amino acids. Germline-derived CDR1 and CDR2 are MNHEY and SVGAGI. DNA for the CDR3: TGTGCCAGCAGCTCCGGGCGCAAGACCCAGTACTTC. Residues: CASSSGRKTQYF.

This clone was recorded only once. The chain uses TRBV12-5 and TRBJ2-3; 9 positions match TRBD1. V dropped 3 bases and J dropped 0; count of bases not matched to a gene: 4. The CDR3 has 16 residues. Germline V CDR1 and CDR2: LGHNT, FRNRAP. In DNA form, the CDR3 reads TGTGCTAGTGGTTTCGACAGGGGGATAAGCACAGATACGCAGTATTTT. It yields the protein CASGFDRGISTDTQYF.

The CDR3 reads CASSRGDRSSGNTIYF. The CDR3 region has the DNA TGCGCCAGCAGCCGGGGGGACAGGTCCTCTGGAAACACCATATATTTT. V usage is TRBV5-1 and J usage is TRBJ1-3; 8 bases are shared with TRBD1. The length of the CDR3 is 16 residues. J was trimmed by 0 bases and V by 4 bases; bases with no gene match: 6. CDR1 SGHRS and CDR2 YFSETQ come from the germline V gene.